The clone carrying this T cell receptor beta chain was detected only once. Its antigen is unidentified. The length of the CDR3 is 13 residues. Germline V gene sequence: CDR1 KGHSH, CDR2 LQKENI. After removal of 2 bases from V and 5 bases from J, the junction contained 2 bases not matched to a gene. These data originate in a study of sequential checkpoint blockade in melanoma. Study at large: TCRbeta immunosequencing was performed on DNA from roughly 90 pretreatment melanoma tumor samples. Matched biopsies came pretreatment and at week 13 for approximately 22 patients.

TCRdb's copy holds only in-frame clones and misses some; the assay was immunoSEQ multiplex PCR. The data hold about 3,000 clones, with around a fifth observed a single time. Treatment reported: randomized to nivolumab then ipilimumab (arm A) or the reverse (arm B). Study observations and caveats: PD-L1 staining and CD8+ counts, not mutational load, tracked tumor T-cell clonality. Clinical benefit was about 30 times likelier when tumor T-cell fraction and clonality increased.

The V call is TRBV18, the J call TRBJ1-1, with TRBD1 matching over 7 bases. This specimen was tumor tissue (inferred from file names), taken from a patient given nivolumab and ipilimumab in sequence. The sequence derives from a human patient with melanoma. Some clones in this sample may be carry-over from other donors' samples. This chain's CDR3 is CASSPTGETEAFF. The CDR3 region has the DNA TGTGCCAGCTCACCAACAGGGGAAACTGAAGCTTTCTTT.